The sequence of this T cell receptor beta chain was determined in a study of blood T cell repertoires in COVID-19. The method was immunoSEQ multiplex PCR; TCRdb's version includes in-frame clones alone and lacks a portion of them. The sample has around 190,000 clones; roughly 85% are singletons. The CDR3 totals 14 residues. Germline lookup yields CDR1 SGHRS and CDR2 YFSETQ. V was trimmed by 2 bases and J by 1 base, leaving 9 bases between them. The clonotype was recovered from an elderly woman with acute or convalescent COVID-19. This rearrangement joins TRBV5-1 to TRBJ1-1; D possibly corresponds to TRBD1 (6 bases). The sequenced material came from peripheral blood. CDR3 sequence reads: CASSFRDKNTEAFF. In DNA form, the CDR3 reads TGCGCCAGCAGCTTCCGGGACAAGAACACTGAAGCTTTCTTT. Using reference TRBV5-1 and TRBJ1-1 for the parts outside the CDR3, the full variable domain is KAGVTQTPRYLIKTRGQQVTLSCSPISGHRSVSWYQQTPGQGLQFLFEYFSETQRNKGNFPGRFSGRQFSNSRSEMNVSTLELGDSALYLCASSFRDKNTEAFFGQGTRLTVV.